A selection of T cell receptor beta chains follows, all from one sample in a study of OX40 agonist ivuxolimab in advanced cancers. TCRdb's copy holds only in-frame clones and misses some; the assay was immunoSEQ multiplex PCR. In the table there are fewer than 65,000 clones, 79% of which are singletons. This sample comprised CD4+ or CD8+ T cells sorted from blood, obtained in a trial of the OX40 agonist ivuxolimab. These TCRs come from an adult with an advanced solid tumor such as melanoma, head and neck, liver or kidney cancer. Both conserved end residues are part of each CDR3. Each record gives: D gene, clone size, V gene, J gene, CDR3 protein, CDR3 DNA. A D gene is named only where the DNA matches it firmly. Clone sizes are given selectively: once, few, many, or a class where the clone is expanded.

>NA|NA|TRBV4-1|TRBJ1-2
CASSQDSAASYGYTF
TGCGCCAGCAGCCAAGATTCAGCGGCAAGTTATGGCTACACCTTC
>TRBD2|NA|TRBV10-3|TRBJ2-7
CAITRLAGAPTGSGSPYEQYF
TGTGCCATCACCCGACTAGCGGGAGCCCCTACGGGTAGCGGGAGCCCCTACGAGCAGTACTTC
>TRBD2|few|TRBV7-2|TRBJ2-2
CASSPGTSGKGELFF
TGTGCCAGCAGCCCGGGGACTAGCGGGAAGGGGGAGCTGTTTTTT
>TRBD1|NA|TRBV5-4|TRBJ1-3
CASSPRQGAGGNTIYF
TGTGCCAGCAGCCCTCGACAGGGGGCGGGTGGAAACACCATATATTTT
>NA|NA|TRBV19|TRBJ1-5
CASSYTENNQPQHF
TGTGCCAGTAGTTATACAGAGAACAATCAGCCCCAGCATTTT
>NA|NA|TRBV2|TRBJ2-7
CASSGEYEQYF
TGTGCCAGCAGTGGGGAGTACGAGCAGTACTTC
>NA|NA|TRBV5-4|TRBJ2-3
CASSLGGTDTQYF
TGTGCCAGCAGCTTAGGGGGCACAGATACGCAGTATTTT
>NA|NA|TRBV10-3|TRBJ2-7
CAISSGTRPYEQYF
TGTGCCATCAGTTCCGGGACAAGACCCTACGAGCAGTACTTC
>NA|NA|TRBV28|TRBJ1-3
CASSFPVTASGNTIYF
TGTGCCAGCAGTTTTCCAGTGACAGCCTCTGGAAACACCATATATTTT
>NA|NA|TRBV2|TRBJ1-1
CADTANTEAFF
TGTGCAGATACAGCTAACACTGAAGCTTTCTTT
>TRBD1|NA|TRBV27|TRBJ1-1
CASRTGTEAFF
TGTGCCAGCAGGACAGGGACTGAAGCTTTCTTT
>NA|NA|TRBV20-1|TRBJ1-5
CSARVNQPQHF
TGCAGTGCTAGGGTGAATCAGCCCCAGCATTTT
>TRBD1|NA|TRBV7-2|TRBJ1-1
CASSLVFTGAMNTEAFF
TGTGCCAGCAGCTTAGTCTTCACAGGGGCCATGAACACTGAAGCTTTCTTT
>NA|NA|TRBV4-3|TRBJ2-3
CASSQEGGGGSTDTQYF
TGCGCCAGCAGCCAAGAAGGGGGCGGGGGCAGCACAGATACGCAGTATTTT
>TRBD2|many|TRBV7-2|TRBJ2-5
CASSRGLGQETQYF
TGTGCCAGCAGCCGGGGACTAGGCCAAGAGACCCAGTACTTC
>NA|once|TRBV5-4|TRBJ2-7
CASSLGIDEQYF
TGTGCCAGCAGCTTAGGGATCGACGAGCAGTACTTC